This TCR beta chain emerged from a study of T-cell reconstitution after alpha-beta-depleted transplantation in children. The germline gives CDR1 MGHRA, CDR2 YSYEKL. The CDR3 is made up of 14 amino acids. J was trimmed by 5 bases and V by 0 bases; bases with no gene match: 2. This clonotype has more than one count but fewer than ten. Unique molecular identifiers were incorporated when the TCRbeta library was constructed. From the PCR reads, TCRdb called clonotypes with MiXCR, one entry per CDR3 protein. The table has approximately 510,000 distinct CDR3 sequences, about a sixth seen once; the top ten hold 3.3%.

The sequencing here drew on PBMCs from the stem cell graft donor, taken from the stem cell graft. The clonotype originates from a human donor who donated a stem cell graft to a child with acute lymphoblastic leukemia. The chain couples TRBV4-1 to TRBJ2-7, with TRBD1 identical over 9 bases. This chain's CDR3 is CASSQEGQGHEQYF. CDR3 nucleotides: TGCGCCAGCAGCCAAGAGGGACAGGGACACGAGCAGTACTTC.